The 9 T cell receptor beta chains below come from one sample, sequenced in a study of blood T cell repertoires in COVID-19. Sequenced by immunoSEQ multiplex PCR; TCRdb stores in-frame clones only, minus some. The table lists under 350,000 clones, 85% to 90% of them singletons, with less than 2% in the top ten. Sequencing input: peripheral blood. The receptors come from a woman aged 25-40 years with COVID-19, enrolled during active disease.

V usage is TRBV19 and J usage is TRBJ1-3; possible D gene TRBD1, 6 bases. This CDR3 has 14 residues. Germline V lookup: CDR1 LNHDA, CDR2 SQIVND (reference sequence). V lost 4 bases and J 6 bases, leaving 13 bases between the germline ends. Written as DNA, the CDR3 is TGTGCCAGTAGTACCGGGGACACCTTAAACACCATATATTTT. Protein sequence: CASSTGDTLNTIYF. Variable domain in full (rest from reference TRBV19 and TRBJ1-3): DGGITQSPKYLFRKEGQNVTLSCEQNLNHDAMYWYRQDPGQGLRLIYYSQIVNDFQKGDIAEGYSVSREKKESFPLTVTSAQKNPTAFYLCASSTGDTLNTIYFGEGSWLTVV.

In this sample, this clone turned up a few times. The gene calls are TRBV11-2 and TRBJ2-7; weak D call: TRBD1 (6 bases). V dropped 5 bases and J dropped 0 bases, with 14 bases sitting between them. Looked up from germline, CDR1 is SGHAT and CDR2 is FQNNGV. This CDR3 spans 15 amino acids. CDR3 region: CASSPWTESSYEQYV. In DNA, the CDR3 is TGTGCCAGCAGCCCCTGGACAGAAAGCTCCTACGAGCAGTACGTC.

This sequence joins TRBV15 and TRBJ1-4, with TRBD1 matching over 7 bases. This CDR3 has 14 residues. Unmatched junction bases numbered 16, after V lost 5 bases and J lost 16 bases. In germline, CDR1 is LNHNV, CDR2 YYDKDF (reference sequence). The chain's CDR3 is CATSPGDRLGVGFF. The CDR3 DNA reads TGTGCCACCAGCCCGGGGGACAGACTAGGAGTGGGGTTTTTT.

The chain joins TRBV6-2 or TRBV6-3 to TRBJ1-6; D might be TRBD1 (5 bases). From germline, CDR1 is MNHEY and CDR2 SVGEGT. CDR3 length equals 16 residues. Trimming shortened V by 1 base and J by 6 bases, and 13 bases separated the two germline ends. This CDR3 is CASSYFQGTFNSPLHF. The CDR3 DNA sequence: TGTGCCAGCAGTTACTTCCAGGGAACTTTTAATTCACCCCTCCACTTT.

This chain uses TRBV2 with TRBJ1-5; D possibly corresponds to TRBD1 (5 bases). CDR3 length: 15 amino acids. V lost 3 bases and J 8 bases, leaving 17 bases between the germline ends. Germline V gene sequence: CDR1 SNHLY, CDR2 FYNNEI. CDR3 loop: CASSEDFVGEEPQHF. CDR3 DNA sequence: TGTGCCAGCAGTGAGGATTTTGTAGGGGAGGAGCCCCAGCATTTT.

J is TRBJ2-2 and V is TRBV6-6; tentative D call: TRBD2 (5 bases). V was trimmed by 5 bases and J by 6 bases, leaving 10 bases between them. The germline V gene has CDR1 MNHNY and CDR2 SVGAGI (reference sequence). This CDR3 is built from 13 residues. DNA for the CDR3: TGTGCCAGCAGTCGGATGAGGGCCGGGGAGCTGTTTTTT. Protein sequence: CASSRMRAGELFF.

V usage is TRBV1 and J usage is TRBJ1-6; the table names TRBD1, a call not compared with the DNA. TRBV1 is a documented pseudogene. The CDR3 covers 22 residues. The CDR3: CTSSPYNRDRDRGHSYNSPLHF. The CDR3 coding sequence is TGCACCAGCAGCCCTTATAACCGCGACCGGGACAGGGGGCACTCCTATAATTCACCCCTCCACTTT.

The rearrangement joins TRBV9 to TRBJ1-1; 9 bases map to TRBD1. The CDR3 totals 17 residues. Germline values: CDR1 SGDLS, CDR2 YYNGEE. The V and J ends lost 4 bases and 1 base, in that order; junction bases with no gene match: 11. For the CDR3, the DNA is TGTGCCAGCAGCCCAGCCGTGGGACAGGGAGAGAACACTGAAGCTTTCTTT. This sequence encodes CASSPAVGQGENTEAFF.

The gene calls are TRBV7-2 and TRBJ2-1; 8 bases map to TRBD2. Per the germline V gene, CDR1 is SGHTA and CDR2 is FQGNSA. V shed 5 bases and J 7 bases; nucleotides not matched to a gene: 10. The CDR3 spans 15 residues. The CDR3 sequence is CASSLAGGNLNEQFF. The CDR3 coding sequence is TGTGCCAGCAGCCTCGCGGGGGGCAACTTGAATGAGCAGTTCTTC.